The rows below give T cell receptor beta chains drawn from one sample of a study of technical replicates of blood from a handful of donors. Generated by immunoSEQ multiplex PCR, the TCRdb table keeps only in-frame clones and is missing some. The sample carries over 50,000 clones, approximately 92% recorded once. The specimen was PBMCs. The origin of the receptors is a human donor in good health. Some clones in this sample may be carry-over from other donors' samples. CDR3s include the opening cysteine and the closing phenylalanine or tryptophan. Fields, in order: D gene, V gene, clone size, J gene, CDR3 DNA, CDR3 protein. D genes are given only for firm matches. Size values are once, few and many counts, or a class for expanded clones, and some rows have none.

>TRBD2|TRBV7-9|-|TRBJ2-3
TGTGCCAGCACCGCGGGGGGTGGGTCAGATACGCAGTATTTT
CASTAGGGSDTQYF
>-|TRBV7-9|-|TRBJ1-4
TGTGCCAGCAGCTTCTCACAGGCAACTAATGAAAAACTGTTTTTT
CASSFSQATNEKLFF
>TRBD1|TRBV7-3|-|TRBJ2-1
TGTGCCAGCAGCGCAATCGGACAGGGCAGAATTGCGAATGAGCAGTTCTTC
CASSAIGQGRIANEQFF
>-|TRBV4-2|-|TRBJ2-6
TGTGCCAGCAGCCAAAACGGTCCTAGCTCTGGGGCCAACGTCCTGACTTTC
CASSQNGPSSGANVLTF
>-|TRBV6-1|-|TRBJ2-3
TGTGCCAGCAGTGAAGCTCCGGGGGATGGTACGCAGTATTTT
CASSEAPGDGTQYF
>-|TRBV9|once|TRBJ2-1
TGTGCCAGCAGCGTAGGGAGATTCAATGAGCAGTTCTTC
CASSVGRFNEQFF
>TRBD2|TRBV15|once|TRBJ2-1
TGTGCCACCAGCCCCCCTGGTAGCGGGCCACCTATCTCCTACAATGAGCAGTTCTTC
CATSPPGSGPPISYNEQFF
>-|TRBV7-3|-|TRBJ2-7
TGTGCCAGCAGCTTAACCGCAGGGTGGGAGCAGTACTTC
CASSLTAGWEQYF
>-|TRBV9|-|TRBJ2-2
TGTGCCAGCAGCTTTTACGGGGAACCCGGGGAGCTGTTTTTT
CASSFYGEPGELFF
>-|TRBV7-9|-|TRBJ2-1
TGTGCCAGCAGTGCCTTTACTTATTTCAATGAGCAGTTCTTC
CASSAFTYFNEQFF
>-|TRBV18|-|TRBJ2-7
TGTGCCAGCTCCCCCGCCCCGTCACAGGGCTACGAGCAGTACTTC
CASSPAPSQGYEQYF
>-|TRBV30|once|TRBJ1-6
TGTGCCTGGAGTGCACACGGGGTGACGGAGCGGAATTCACCCCTCCACTTT
CAWSAHGVTERNSPLHF
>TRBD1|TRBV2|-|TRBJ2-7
TGTGCCAGCAGTGCTGACAGGGGGCGAGTTCACGAGCAGTACTTC
CASSADRGRVHEQYF
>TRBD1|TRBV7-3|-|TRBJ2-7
TGTGCCAGCAGCCCCGCGGGGACAGGGTCCTACGAGCAGTACTTC
CASSPAGTGSYEQYF
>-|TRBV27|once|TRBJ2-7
TGTGCCAGCAGTTTTTATGGAGCCGGTCACGAGCAGTACTTC
CASSFYGAGHEQYF
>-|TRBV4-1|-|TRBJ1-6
TGCGCCAGCAGCGAGGGGACAAATAATTCACCCCTCCACTTT
CASSEGTNNSPLHF
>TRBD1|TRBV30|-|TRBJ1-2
TGTGCCTGGAGCACGGGACAGGGGATCGGCTACACCTTC
CAWSTGQGIGYTF
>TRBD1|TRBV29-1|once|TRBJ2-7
TGCAGCGGGGGATCCGGGACAGGGGGACGAGAGCAGTACTTC
CSGGSGTGGREQYF
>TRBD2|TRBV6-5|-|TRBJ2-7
TGTGCCAGCAGTTACGCAGTGGCTAGCGGATCCTACGAGCAGTACTTC
CASSYAVASGSYEQYF
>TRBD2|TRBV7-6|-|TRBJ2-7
TGTGCCAGCAGCCCCTCTAGCGGGGGGGCTTTGTCCTACGAGCAGTACTTC
CASSPSSGGALSYEQYF
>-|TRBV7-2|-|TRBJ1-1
TGTGCCAGCAGCTTAGTGGCGGGAAACACTGAAGCTTTCTTT
CASSLVAGNTEAFF
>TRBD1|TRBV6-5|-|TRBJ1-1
TGTGCCAGCTGCCCAGGGGGCGCCGGGAACACTGAAGCTTTCTTT
CASCPGGAGNTEAFF
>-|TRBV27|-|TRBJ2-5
TGTGCCAGCAGTCTGTGGACTGGAGGGATTGGGGAGACCCAGTACTTC
CASSLWTGGIGETQYF
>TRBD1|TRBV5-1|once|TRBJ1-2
TGCGCCAGCAGCCCAGTGACAGGGAGTAACGGCTACACCTTC
CASSPVTGSNGYTF
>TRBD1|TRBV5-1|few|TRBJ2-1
TGCGCCAGCAGCTCGGACAGGGGCGGACCCAATGAGCAGTTCTTC
CASSSDRGGPNEQFF
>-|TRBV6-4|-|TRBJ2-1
TGTGCCAGCAGTGACGAGACACACAATGAGCAGTTCTTC
CASSDETHNEQFF
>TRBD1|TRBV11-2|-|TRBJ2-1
TGTGCCAGCAGCTCCCATGGACAGGGGGCCGGAAATGAGCAGTTCTTC
CASSSHGQGAGNEQFF
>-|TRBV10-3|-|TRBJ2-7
TGTGCCATCAGTTTGGCCCACGAGCAGTACTTC
CAISLAHEQYF
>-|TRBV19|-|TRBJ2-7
TGTGCCAGTAGTATCTTCGGGACAAGGAGACCCTACGAGCAGTACTTC
CASSIFGTRRPYEQYF
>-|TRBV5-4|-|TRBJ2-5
TGTGCCAGCAGCTTGGTGGACAGACAAGAGACCCAGTACTTC
CASSLVDRQETQYF
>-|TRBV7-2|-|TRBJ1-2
TGTGCCAGCAGCCCCGATTTGGGGGGGCACTATGGCTACACCTTC
CASSPDLGGHYGYTF
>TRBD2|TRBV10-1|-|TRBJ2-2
TGCGCCAGCAGCACGACTAGCGGCCTAAACACCGGGGAGCTGTTTTTT
CASSTTSGLNTGELFF
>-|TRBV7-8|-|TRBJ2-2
TGTGCCAGCAGGGGAAGCGGAGGGGTGGCCGGGGAGCTGTTTTTT
CASRGSGGVAGELFF
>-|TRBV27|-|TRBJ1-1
TGTGCCAGCAGTATTGACAGGACTGGGGGCACTGAAGCTTTCTTT
CASSIDRTGGTEAFF
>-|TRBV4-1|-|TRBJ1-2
TGCGCCAGCACTCAAACTAAACAGGCGAACTATGGCTACACCTTC
CASTQTKQANYGYTF
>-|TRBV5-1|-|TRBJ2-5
TGCGCCAGCAGCACGCGAACAGGGTTAGAGACCCAGTACTTC
CASSTRTGLETQYF
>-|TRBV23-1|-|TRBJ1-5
TGCGCCAGCAGTCACCAGTGGGCCAGCCCCGATAGCAATCAGCCCCAGCATTTT
CASSHQWASPDSNQPQHF
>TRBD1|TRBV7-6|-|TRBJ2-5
TGTGCCAGCAGCTCCCCCCGGGACAGGGGGCGTGAGACCCAGTACTTC
CASSSPRDRGRETQYF
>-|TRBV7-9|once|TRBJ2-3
TGTGCCAGCAGCTTGCCGGGCACAGATACGCAGTATTTT
CASSLPGTDTQYF